This T cell receptor beta chain derives from a study of blood T cell repertoires in COVID-19. Study-wide background: Material from acute and convalescent COVID-19 was sourced from the United States, Italy and Spain. Sample material is recorded as cDNA or gDNA derived from T cells, B-cell-depleted T cells, or PBMCs.

In germline, CDR1 is MNHEY, CDR2 SVGEGT. CDR3 size: 15 residues. Unmatched junction bases numbered 5, after V lost 5 bases and J lost 7 bases. The authors' processing: Estimation of nucleated cell counts relied on the amplification of reference gene primers. Profiled with immunoSEQ multiplex PCR; TCRdb holds only in-frame clones, not every one. V, J and clone size are those of that table, while D and trimming were read from the DNA. This sample has some 220,000 clones, with around three quarters found just once. This chain joins TRBV6-2 or TRBV6-3 and TRBJ2-1, with 13 positions matching TRBD2. The sequencing sample was made of peripheral blood. The receptor's source is a woman between 65 and 79 years old with acute or convalescent COVID-19. This CDR3 reads CASSPGTSGVNEQFF. CDR3 nucleotides: TGTGCCAGCAGTCCCGGGACTAGCGGGGTGAATGAGCAGTTCTTC.